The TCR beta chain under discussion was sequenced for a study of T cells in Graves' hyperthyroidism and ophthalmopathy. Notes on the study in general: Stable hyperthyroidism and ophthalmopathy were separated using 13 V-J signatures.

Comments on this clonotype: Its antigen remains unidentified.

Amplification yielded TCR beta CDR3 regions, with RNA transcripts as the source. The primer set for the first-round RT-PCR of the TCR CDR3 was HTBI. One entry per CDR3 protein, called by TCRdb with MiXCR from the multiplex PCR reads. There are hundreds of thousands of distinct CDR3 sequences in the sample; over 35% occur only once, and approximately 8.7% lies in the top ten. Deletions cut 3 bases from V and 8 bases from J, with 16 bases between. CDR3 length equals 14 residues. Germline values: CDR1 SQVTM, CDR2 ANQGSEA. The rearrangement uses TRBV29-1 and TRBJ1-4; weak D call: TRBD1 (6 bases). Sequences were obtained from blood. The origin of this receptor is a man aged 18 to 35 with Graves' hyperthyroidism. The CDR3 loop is CSVDWGNGGEKLFF. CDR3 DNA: TGCAGCGTTGATTGGGGAAATGGGGGCGAAAAACTGTTTTTT.